One sample yielded the 20 T cell receptor beta chains listed below, sequenced in a study of blood T cell repertoires in COVID-19. Using immunoSEQ multiplex PCR, the repertoire was profiled, and TCRdb retains in-frame clones only, with some absent. Of just under 65,000 clones listed, roughly 80% are singletons. The sequenced sample consisted of peripheral blood. The receptors derive from a human donor in a cohort sampled during active COVID-19.

This clone was seen a single time. The chain couples TRBV27 to TRBJ2-7; 7 nucleotides line up with TRBD1. Germline V lookup: CDR1 MNHEY, CDR2 SMNVEV (reference sequence). V trimming: 4 bases; J trimming: 0 bases; junction bases outside the gene matches: 9. The CDR3 sequence is 16 residues long. The CDR3 region has the DNA TGTGCCAGCAGTTCGCGACCGGGACAGTCCTCCTACGAGCAGTACTTC. Protein: CASSSRPGQSSYEQYF.

The chain links TRBV7-3 to TRBJ2-1; 11 nucleotides line up with TRBD2. After removal of 5 bases from V and 0 bases from J, the junction contained 9 bases not matched to a gene. The germline V gene has CDR1 SGHTA and CDR2 FQGTGA. This CDR3 is built from 18 residues. The CDR3, as DNA: TGTGCCAGCAGCAAACCTAGCGGGGGGCTGAGCTCCTACAATGAGCAGTTCTTC. This encodes CASSKPSGGLSSYNEQFF.

The J gene is TRBJ1-5, the V gene TRBV19, with 10 bases identical to TRBD1. The length of the CDR3 is 17 residues. Germline-derived CDR1 and CDR2 are LNHDA and SQIVND (reference sequence). J gave up 4 bases and V 5 bases, and 11 bases lay outside the gene matches. CDR3 coding DNA: TGTGCCAGTAGTTTACCGGGACAGGGGTCGAAAAATCAGCCCCAGCATTTT. Its translation is CASSLPGQGSKNQPQHF. The whole variable domain, filled in from reference TRBV19 and TRBJ1-5, reads DGGITQSPKYLFRKEGQNVTLSCEQNLNHDAMYWYRQDPGQGLRLIYYSQIVNDFQKGDIAEGYSVSREKKESFPLTVTSAQKNPTAFYLCASSLPGQGSKNQPQHFGDGTRLSIL.

The J gene is TRBJ2-1, the V gene TRBV6-6; the match to TRBD1 covers 7 bases. Trimming at V came to 7 bases and at J to 0 bases, leaving 9 bases not matched to a gene. In germline, CDR1 is MNHNY, CDR2 SVGAGI (reference sequence). CDR3 size: 16 residues. The CDR3 nucleotides read TGTGCCAGCAAACGGACAGGCGATAGCTCCTACAATGAGCAGTTCTTC. Encoded protein: CASKRTGDSSYNEQFF.

V is TRBV29-1 and J is TRBJ1-2; TRBD1 might be the D (6 bases). Germline V gene data show CDR1 as SQVTM and CDR2 as ANQGSEA. Trimming took 6 bases from V and 0 from J, leaving 14 bases between them. The CDR3 contains 14 residues. CDR3 sequence: CSVFDRPPNYGYTF. The CDR3 region has the DNA TGCAGCGTGTTTGACAGGCCCCCTAACTATGGCTACACCTTC.

This chain's CDR3 is CASSKTGNGEQYF. The CDR3 bases are TGTGCCAGCAGCAAGACAGGGAACGGCGAGCAGTACTTC. This chain uses TRBV7-2 with TRBJ2-7; 7 bases match TRBD1. Germline V lookup: CDR1 SGHTA, CDR2 FQGNSA. V dropped 5 bases and J dropped 6; count of bases not matched to a gene: 7. This CDR3 comprises 13 residues.

The CDR3 bases are TGCGCCAGCAGCTTGGGGGGCCCTGATTCACCCCTCCACTTT. Encoded protein: CASSLGGPDSPLHF. The J gene is TRBJ1-6, the V gene TRBV5-1; a weak D match, TRBD1 (5 bases). This CDR3 region has 14 residues. Trimming stripped 0 bases from V and 8 bases from J, with 9 bases between. CDR1 SGHRS and CDR2 YFSETQ come from the germline V gene.

The V and J genes are TRBV6-1 and TRBJ2-5, with TRBD1 identical over 9 bases. Germline lookup yields CDR1 MNHNS and CDR2 SASEGT. V trimming: 1 base; J trimming: 4 bases; junction bases outside the gene matches: 1. This CDR3 contains 14 residues. CDR3 amino acids: CASSEDRGLETQYF. The CDR3 DNA is TGTGCCAGCAGTGAAGACAGGGGGCTAGAGACCCAGTACTTC.

The chain is built from TRBV5-1 and TRBJ2-2; D perhaps matches TRBD2 (6 bases). CDR3 length: 15 amino acids. With 1 base removed from V and 2 bases from J, the gap between germline ends came to 9 bases. Per the germline V gene, CDR1 is SGHRS and CDR2 is YFSETQ. The CDR3, as DNA: TGCGCCAGCAGCTTGTCGGGGGAAAACACCGGGGAGCTGTTTTTT. Protein: CASSLSGENTGELFF.

This clone has a single count. The chain couples TRBV28 to TRBJ2-7; D unresolved. Germline-derived CDR1 and CDR2 are MDHEN and SYDVKM. This CDR3 is 16 amino acids long. Trimming shortened V by 6 bases and J by 2 bases, and 20 bases separated the two germline ends. CDR3 DNA sequence: TGTGCCAGCAGCTTCGGGTGGCCATCTCCCGCCTACGAGCAGTACTTC. It codes for CASSFGWPSPAYEQYF.

This clone came up once. The chain combines TRBV3-1 (or the pseudogene TRBV3-2) with TRBJ1-2, with 9 bases identical to TRBD1. Looked up from germline, CDR1 is LGHDT and CDR2 is YNNKEL (reference sequence). V shed 4 bases, J shed 6 bases, and the junction held 9 bases outside the gene matches. The CDR3 extends over 15 amino acids. CDR3 loop: CASSRRGQGVDGYTF. The CDR3 DNA reads TGTGCCAGCAGCCGACGGGGACAGGGCGTTGATGGCTACACCTTC.

The chain carries TRBV6-6 and TRBJ2-5, with 10 bases lining up with TRBD2. The J segment lost 2 bases and the V segment lost 9 bases, leaving 3 bases of the junction unmatched. Germline V gene data show CDR1 as MNHNY and CDR2 as SVGAGI (reference sequence). CDR3 length: 13 residues. CDR3 loop: CASSGGPQETQYF. The CDR3 bases are TGTGCCAGTAGCGGGGGGCCACAAGAGACCCAGTACTTC.

In DNA form, the CDR3 reads TGCGCCAGTCCGGGACAGGGGGCGCCGTCCTATGGCTACACCTTC. It is translated as CASPGQGAPSYGYTF. The chain carries TRBV10-1 and TRBJ1-2, with 12 bases matching TRBD1. This CDR3 comprises 15 residues. The V and J ends lost 9 bases and 4 bases, in that order; junction bases with no gene match: 9. In germline, CDR1 is WNHNN, CDR2 SYGVQD (reference sequence).

This sequence joins TRBV5-5 and TRBJ1-1; D is unresolved. CDR3 length: 14 residues. CDR1 and CDR2 (germline): SGHKS, YYEKEE (reference sequence). The V end was cut by 0 bases, the J end by 4 bases, with 10 bases between. CDR3 in DNA: TGTGCCAGCAGCTTGGGGCAGGTTAGCACTGAAGCTTTCTTT. This codes for CASSLGQVSTEAFF.

The chain combines TRBV9 with TRBJ2-5; the match to TRBD2 covers 12 bases. This CDR3 has 17 amino acids. V trimming: 4 bases; J trimming: 2 bases; junction bases outside the gene matches: 9. Looked up from germline, CDR1 is SGDLS and CDR2 is YYNGEE. The CDR3 coding sequence is TGTGCCAGCAGCCCCCGGCCGGGACTAGCGGGTCAAGAGACCCAGTACTTC. Residues: CASSPRPGLAGQETQYF.

The rearrangement links TRBV15 to TRBJ1-4; D unresolved. Germline V gene lookup returns CDR1 LNHNV and CDR2 YYDKDF (reference sequence). CDR3 length: 15 amino acids. The germline V and J ends were trimmed by 1 base and 6 bases, with 12 bases remaining between them. CDR3 protein: CATSRGREDYEKLFF. CDR3 sequence (DNA): TGTGCCACCAGCAGAGGACGGGAAGATTATGAAAAACTGTTTTTT.

In its sample, this clone was seen once. The V gene is TRBV4-3, the J gene TRBJ2-2; 8 bases agree with TRBD1. The CDR3 consists of 18 residues. With 3 bases clipped from V and 1 base from J, the junction kept 10 bases outside the gene matches. In germline, CDR1 is LGHNA, CDR2 YSLEER. The CDR3 reads CASSHQPPGTGNTGELFF. CDR3 coding DNA: TGCGCCAGCAGCCATCAACCACCCGGGACAGGGAACACCGGGGAGCTGTTTTTT.

The chain recombines TRBV2 with TRBJ2-4; D unresolved. The V end was cut by 3 bases, the J end by 2 bases, with 11 bases between. CDR1 is SNHLY and CDR2 is FYNNEI in the germline V gene. This CDR3 is built from 15 residues. CDR3 sequence (DNA): TGTGCCAGCAGTGATCTGGGCCCCACCAAAAACATTCAGTACTTC. Its protein is CASSDLGPTKNIQYF.

The chain is built from TRBV2 and TRBJ1-6; a weak D match, TRBD1 (5 bases). Trimming pared 6 bases from V and 4 bases from J, leaving 22 bases between. Germline V gene sequence: CDR1 SNHLY, CDR2 FYNNEI. The CDR3 length is 18 residues. The CDR3 sequence: CASSQRRAGSGYNSPLHF. The DNA for the CDR3 is TGTGCCAGCAGCCAACGCCGGGCAGGGTCAGGATATAATTCACCCCTCCACTTT.

The CDR3 DNA follows: TGTGCCAGCAGCCAAGGAGGCCTAGCGGGGGGGTTGAACACCGGGGAGCTGTTTTTT. Protein product: CASSQGGLAGGLNTGELFF. This rearrangement joins TRBV3-1 (or the pseudogene TRBV3-2) to TRBJ2-2, with TRBD2 matching over 12 bases. Trimming took 1 base from V and 1 from J; bases not matched to a gene: 7. The CDR3 is made up of 19 amino acids. Germline CDR1 reads LGHDT; CDR2 reads YNNKEL (reference sequence).